This T cell receptor (beta chain) was profiled in a study of cytomegalovirus exposure and HLA in healthy donors. Trimming at V came to 2 bases and at J to 1 base, leaving 5 bases not matched to a gene. Germline CDR1 reads SGHRS; CDR2 reads YFSETQ. The CDR3 has 15 amino acids. Healthy bone marrow donors made up the donors. 13 Jbeta primers and 60 Vbeta primers were used for the PCR. Using immunoSEQ multiplex PCR, the repertoire was profiled, and TCRdb retains in-frame clones only, with some absent. The sample lists about 160,000 clones; more than 80% were seen once. This receptor was obtained from a woman in her late teens or twenties in good health and CMV-seronegative. Sequencing was performed on PBMCs. The chain joins TRBV5-1 to TRBJ1-2; 7 bases are a match to TRBD1. Here the CDR3 DNA reads TGCGCCAGCAGCTTCCAGGGGGGTAATAACTATGGCTACACCTTC. It specifies CASSFQGGNNYGYTF.